The following is a T cell receptor (beta chain) sequence with its context. Its cognate antigen is unknown. Assay: immunoSEQ multiplex PCR; the TCRdb copy retains only in-frame clones and omits some. The sample records about 86,000 clones, around 90% being singletons. This specimen comes from a study of PD-1 blockade in classical Hodgkin lymphoma. Points from the study as a whole: By C4D1, diversity of CD4+ TCRs had risen significantly, whereas that of CD8+ TCRs had not. Partial responders and progressors had significantly lower baseline TCR diversity.

Every patient was affected by relapse after autologous stem cell transplantation, while exposure to brentuximab vedotin was not uniform. The patients, who had relapsed/refractory classical Hodgkin lymphoma, achieved best responses of complete response, partial response or progressive disease. The length of the CDR3 is 15 residues. In germline, CDR1 is MDHEN, CDR2 SYDVKM. The trim removed 2 bases at V and 4 bases at J, leaving 1 base unmatched. The chain is built from TRBV28 and TRBJ2-7, with 14 bases aligning to TRBD2. Material: peripheral blood mononuclear cells (PBMCs), obtained at baseline. The sequence derives from a human donor with classical Hodgkin lymphoma. This CDR3 reads CASSLGLAGGYEQYF. In DNA, the CDR3 is TGTGCCAGCAGTTTAGGACTAGCGGGAGGTTACGAGCAGTACTTC.